One and the same sample provided the 3 T cell receptor beta chains below, sequenced in a study of cytomegalovirus exposure and HLA in healthy donors. The PCR had 60 Vbeta and 13 Jbeta primers. This table comes from immunoSEQ multiplex PCR, and its TCRdb copy is limited to in-frame clones, with some not included. The repertoire consists of roughly 250,000 clones, with 84% occurring once and the leading ten covering roughly 2%. The sequenced sample consisted of PBMCs. These receptors all stem from a woman aged 40 to 49 in good health and CMV-seropositive.

This chain connects TRBV6-5 to TRBJ1-2; TRBD1 might be the D (6 bases). V lost 4 bases to trimming and J lost 6 bases, with 15 bases between them. This CDR3 is 14 amino acids long. CDR1 and CDR2 (germline): MNHEY, SVGAGI. This chain's CDR3 is CASSSKPGGHGYTF. In DNA, the CDR3 is TGTGCCAGCAGTTCCAAACCGGGGGGCCATGGCTACACCTTC.

Points on this clone: An end of the junction differs from the germline gene, which may be a read error. The CDR3, as DNA: TGTGTTAGTGGTTTGTACATTCCGGGACAGGGCGCTGCTGAAGCTTTCTTT. Protein: CVSGLYIPGQGAAEAFF. This chain joins TRBV12-5 and TRBJ1-1; 9 positions agree with TRBD1. The germline V gene encodes CDR1 LGHNT and CDR2 FRNRAP. This CDR3 comprises 17 residues.

This chain joins TRBV11-2 and TRBJ1-3, with TRBD1 matching over 7 bases. From germline, CDR1 is SGHAT and CDR2 FQNNGV. The CDR3 contains 15 residues. Unmatched junction bases numbered 4, after V lost 5 bases and J lost 0 bases. DNA for the CDR3: TGTGCCAGCAGCCCAGACAGGGCCTCTGGAAACACCATATATTTT. Protein: CASSPDRASGNTIYF.